This T cell receptor (beta chain) is from a study of identical twins. It was template switching that added a universal primer site, and there were unique molecular identifiers on the cDNA. Each CDR3 protein gets one entry after TCRdb re-called the 5' RACE reads with MiXCR. Found here are hundreds of thousands of distinct CDR3 sequences, about 8% of them singletons; the top ten hold around 2.1%. At least ten counts were recorded for this clonotype. Its antigen is not known. CDR3 size: 13 residues. V shed 5 bases and J shed 1 base, with 9 bases lying between them. Study-level findings and limits: For cord blood, abundant beta clonotypes had fewer insertions, unlike memory repertoires, which showed none. Zero-insertion analyses might be partly confounded by invariant T cells like MAIT and iNKT. Twin-shared out-of-frame alpha sequences were enriched for low generation probability.

The data were also submitted as part of a second study, on yellow fever vaccine responses in identical twins.

The clonotype comes from a woman between 18 and 29 years old in good health. The chain has TRBV12-3 or TRBV12-4 and TRBJ2-7, with D perhaps TRBD2 (5 bases). Sequenced material: memory (CD45RO+) T cells sorted from blood. The CDR3 region is CASSLSGSYEQYV. CDR3 DNA sequence: TGTGCCAGCAGTCTCTCGGGGTCCTACGAGCAGTACGTC.